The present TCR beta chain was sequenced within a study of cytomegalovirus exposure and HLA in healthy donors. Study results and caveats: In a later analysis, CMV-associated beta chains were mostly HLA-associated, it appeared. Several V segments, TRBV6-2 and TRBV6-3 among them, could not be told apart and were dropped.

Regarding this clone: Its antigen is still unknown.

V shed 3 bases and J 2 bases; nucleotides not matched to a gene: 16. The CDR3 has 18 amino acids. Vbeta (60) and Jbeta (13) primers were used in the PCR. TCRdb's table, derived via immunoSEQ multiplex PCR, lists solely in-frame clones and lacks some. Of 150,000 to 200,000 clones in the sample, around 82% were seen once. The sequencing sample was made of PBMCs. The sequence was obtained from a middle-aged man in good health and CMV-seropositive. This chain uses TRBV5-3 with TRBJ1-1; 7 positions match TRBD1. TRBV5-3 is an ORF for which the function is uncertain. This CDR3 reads CARSSRYRGVVGNTEAFF. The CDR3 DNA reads TGTGCCAGAAGCTCTCGATACAGGGGAGTAGTGGGTAACACTGAAGCTTTCTTT.